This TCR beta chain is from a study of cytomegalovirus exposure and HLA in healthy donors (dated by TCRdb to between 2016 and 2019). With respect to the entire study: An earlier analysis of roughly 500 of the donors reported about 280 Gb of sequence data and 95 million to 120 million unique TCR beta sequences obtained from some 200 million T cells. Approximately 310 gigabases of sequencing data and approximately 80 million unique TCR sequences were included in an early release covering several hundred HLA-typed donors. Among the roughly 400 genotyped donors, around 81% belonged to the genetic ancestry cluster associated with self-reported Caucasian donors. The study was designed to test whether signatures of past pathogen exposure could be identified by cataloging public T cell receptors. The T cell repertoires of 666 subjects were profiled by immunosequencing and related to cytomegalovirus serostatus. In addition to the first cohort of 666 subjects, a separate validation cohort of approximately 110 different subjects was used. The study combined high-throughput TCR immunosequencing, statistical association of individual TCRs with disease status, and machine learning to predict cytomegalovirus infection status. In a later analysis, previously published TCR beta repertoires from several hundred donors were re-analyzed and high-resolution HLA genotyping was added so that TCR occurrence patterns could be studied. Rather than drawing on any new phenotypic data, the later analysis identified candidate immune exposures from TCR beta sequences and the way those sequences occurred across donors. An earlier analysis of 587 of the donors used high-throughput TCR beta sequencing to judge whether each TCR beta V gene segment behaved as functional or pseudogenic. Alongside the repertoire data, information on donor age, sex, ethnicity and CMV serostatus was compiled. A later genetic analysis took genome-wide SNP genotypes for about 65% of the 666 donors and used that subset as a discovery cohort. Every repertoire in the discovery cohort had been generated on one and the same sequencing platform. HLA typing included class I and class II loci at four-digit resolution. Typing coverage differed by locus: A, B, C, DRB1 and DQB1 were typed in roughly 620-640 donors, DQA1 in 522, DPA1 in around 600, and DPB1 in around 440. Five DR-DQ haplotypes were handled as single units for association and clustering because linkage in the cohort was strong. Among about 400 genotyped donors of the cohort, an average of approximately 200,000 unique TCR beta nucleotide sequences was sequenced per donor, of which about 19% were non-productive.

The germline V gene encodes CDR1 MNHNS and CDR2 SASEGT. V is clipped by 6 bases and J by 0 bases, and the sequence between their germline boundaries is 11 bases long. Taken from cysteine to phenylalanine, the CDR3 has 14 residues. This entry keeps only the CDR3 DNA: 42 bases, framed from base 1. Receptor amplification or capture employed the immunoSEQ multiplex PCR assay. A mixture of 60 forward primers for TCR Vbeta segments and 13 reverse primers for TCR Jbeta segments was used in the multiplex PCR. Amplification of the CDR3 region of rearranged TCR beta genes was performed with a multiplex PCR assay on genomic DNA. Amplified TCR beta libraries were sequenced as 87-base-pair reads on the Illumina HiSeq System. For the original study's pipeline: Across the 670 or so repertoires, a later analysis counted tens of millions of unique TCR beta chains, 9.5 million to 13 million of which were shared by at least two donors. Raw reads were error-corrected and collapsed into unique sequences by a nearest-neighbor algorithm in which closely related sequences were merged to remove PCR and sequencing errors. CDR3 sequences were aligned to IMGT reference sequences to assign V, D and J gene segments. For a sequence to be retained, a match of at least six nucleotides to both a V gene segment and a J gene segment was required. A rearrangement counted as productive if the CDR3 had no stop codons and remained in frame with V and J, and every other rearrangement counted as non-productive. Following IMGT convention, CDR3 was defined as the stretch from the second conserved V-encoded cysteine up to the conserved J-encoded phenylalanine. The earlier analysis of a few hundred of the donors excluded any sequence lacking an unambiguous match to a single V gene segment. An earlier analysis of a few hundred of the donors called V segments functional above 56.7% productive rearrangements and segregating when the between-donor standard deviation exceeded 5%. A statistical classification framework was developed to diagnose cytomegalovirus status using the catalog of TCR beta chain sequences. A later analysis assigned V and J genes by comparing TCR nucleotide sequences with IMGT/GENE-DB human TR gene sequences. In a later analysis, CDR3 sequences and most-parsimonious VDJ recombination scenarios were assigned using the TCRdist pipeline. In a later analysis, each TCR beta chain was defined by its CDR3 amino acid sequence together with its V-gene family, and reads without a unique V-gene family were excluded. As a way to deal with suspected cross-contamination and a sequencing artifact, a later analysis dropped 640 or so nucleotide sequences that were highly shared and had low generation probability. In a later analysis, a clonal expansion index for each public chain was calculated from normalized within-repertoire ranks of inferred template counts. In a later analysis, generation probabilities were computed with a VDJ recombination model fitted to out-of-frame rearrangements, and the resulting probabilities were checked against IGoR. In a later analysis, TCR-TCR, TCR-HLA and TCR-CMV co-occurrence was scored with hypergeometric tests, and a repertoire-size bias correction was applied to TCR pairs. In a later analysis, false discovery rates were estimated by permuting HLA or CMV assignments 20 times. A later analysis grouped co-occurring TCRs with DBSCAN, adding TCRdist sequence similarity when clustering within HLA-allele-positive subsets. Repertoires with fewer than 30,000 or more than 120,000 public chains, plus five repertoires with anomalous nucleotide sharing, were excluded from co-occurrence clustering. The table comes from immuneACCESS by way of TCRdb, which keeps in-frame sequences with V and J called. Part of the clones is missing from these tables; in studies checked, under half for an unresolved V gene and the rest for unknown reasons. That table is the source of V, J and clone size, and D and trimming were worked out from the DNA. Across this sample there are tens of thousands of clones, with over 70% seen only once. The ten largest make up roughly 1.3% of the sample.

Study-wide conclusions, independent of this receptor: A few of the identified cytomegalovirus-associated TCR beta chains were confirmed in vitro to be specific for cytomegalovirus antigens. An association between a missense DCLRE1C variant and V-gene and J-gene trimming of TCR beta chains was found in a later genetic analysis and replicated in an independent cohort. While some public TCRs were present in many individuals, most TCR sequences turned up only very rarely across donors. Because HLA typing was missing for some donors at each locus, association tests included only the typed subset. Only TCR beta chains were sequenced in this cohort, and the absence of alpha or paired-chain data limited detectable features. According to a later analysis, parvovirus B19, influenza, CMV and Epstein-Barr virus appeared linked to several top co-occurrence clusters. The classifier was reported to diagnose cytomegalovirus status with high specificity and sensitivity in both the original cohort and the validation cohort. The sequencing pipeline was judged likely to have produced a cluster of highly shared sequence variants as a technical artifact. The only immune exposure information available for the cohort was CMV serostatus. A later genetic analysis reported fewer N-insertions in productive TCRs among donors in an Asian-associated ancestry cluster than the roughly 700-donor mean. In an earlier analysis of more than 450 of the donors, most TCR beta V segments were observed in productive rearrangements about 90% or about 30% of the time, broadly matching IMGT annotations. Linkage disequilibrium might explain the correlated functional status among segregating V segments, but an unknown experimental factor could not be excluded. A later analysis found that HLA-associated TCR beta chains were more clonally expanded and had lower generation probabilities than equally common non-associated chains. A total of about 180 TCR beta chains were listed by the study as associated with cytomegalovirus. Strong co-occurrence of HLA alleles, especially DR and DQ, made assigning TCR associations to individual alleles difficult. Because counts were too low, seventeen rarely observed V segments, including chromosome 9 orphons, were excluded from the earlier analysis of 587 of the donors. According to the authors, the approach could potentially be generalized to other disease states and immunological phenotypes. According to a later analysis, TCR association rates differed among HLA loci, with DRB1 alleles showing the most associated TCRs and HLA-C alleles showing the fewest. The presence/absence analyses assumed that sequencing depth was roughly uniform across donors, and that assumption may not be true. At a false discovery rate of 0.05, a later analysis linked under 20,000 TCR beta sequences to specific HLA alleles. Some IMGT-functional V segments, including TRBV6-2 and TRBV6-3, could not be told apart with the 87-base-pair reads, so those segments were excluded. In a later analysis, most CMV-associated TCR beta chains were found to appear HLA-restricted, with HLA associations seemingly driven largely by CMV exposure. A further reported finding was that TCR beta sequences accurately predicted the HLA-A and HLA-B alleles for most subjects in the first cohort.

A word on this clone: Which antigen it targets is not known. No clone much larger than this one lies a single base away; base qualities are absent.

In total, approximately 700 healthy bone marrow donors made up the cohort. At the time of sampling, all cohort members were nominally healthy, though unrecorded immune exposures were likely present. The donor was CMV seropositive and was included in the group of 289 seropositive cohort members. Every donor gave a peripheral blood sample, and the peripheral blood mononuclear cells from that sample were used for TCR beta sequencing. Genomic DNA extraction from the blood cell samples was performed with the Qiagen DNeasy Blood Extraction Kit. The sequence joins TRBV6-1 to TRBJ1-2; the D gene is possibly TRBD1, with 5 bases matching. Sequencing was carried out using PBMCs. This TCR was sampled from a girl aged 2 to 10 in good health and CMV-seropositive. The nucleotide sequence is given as TGTGCCAGCAGGATACAGGATTCTAACTATGGCTACACCTTC. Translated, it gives CASRIQDSNYGYTF.